Shown below are 27 T cell receptor beta chains from a single sample sequenced in a study of CD8+CD57+ T cells in acquired aplastic anemia. Genomic DNA, serving as template, underwent TCR beta VDJ and CDR3 profiling. One entry per CDR3 protein, called by TCRdb with MiXCR from the reads. This table has roughly 80,000 distinct CDR3 sequences, roughly 70% appearing once. Previously, flow cytometry had revealed CD8+CD57+ cell expansion in the patients chosen for sequencing. Sequencing used sorted CD4+, CD8+, or CD8+CD57+ T cells (not recorded which) from PBMCs. The receptors stem from a human donor with aplastic anemia.

This clonotype was seen ten or more times. V gene TRBV7-3 combines with J gene TRBJ2-1, with TRBD2 matching 10 bases. CDR1 is SGHTA and CDR2 is FQGTGA in the germline V gene. V dropped 1 base and J dropped 8; count of bases not matched to a gene: 5. This CDR3 region has 15 residues. CDR3 amino acids: CASSLRLAGADEQFF. The DNA for the CDR3 is TGTGCCAGCAGCTTAAGGCTAGCGGGAGCCGATGAGCAGTTCTTC.

The gene calls are TRBV5-1 and TRBJ1-5, with unresolved D. The germline CDR1 and CDR2 sequences are SGHRS and YFSETQ. Trimming removed 0 bases at V and 0 bases at J, with 7 bases between. This CDR3 spans 15 amino acids. The CDR3 DNA reads as TGCGCCAGCAGCTTGGACATTTATAGCAATCAGCCCCAGCATTTT. This gives the protein CASSLDIYSNQPQHF.

This clonotype was seen once. J is TRBJ1-1 and V is TRBV7-7; weak D call: TRBD1 (5 bases). Between the trimmed V and J ends, which lost 3 bases and 9 bases, there was a span of 29 bases. This CDR3 contains 18 residues. The germline CDR1 and CDR2 sequences are SSHAT and FNYEAQ (reference sequence). The CDR3 reads CASSFRQGRLREVKKAFF. In DNA, the CDR3 is TGTGCCAGCAGCTTTCGGCAGGGAAGGCTGCGGGAGGTCAAAAAAGCTTTCTTT.

In regard to this clonotype: This may arise from a read error, as a much more abundant clone is one base away. The chain recombines TRBV13 with TRBJ1-1; D is uncertain. Trimming shortened V by 5 bases and J by 1 base, and 8 bases separated the two germline ends. CDR1 is PRHDT, CDR2 FYEKMQ, per germline (reference sequence). This CDR3 is 13 amino acids long. CDR3 residues: CASSPLRNTEAFF. The CDR3 DNA sequence: TGTGCCAGCAGCCCCCTGAGGAACACTGAAGCTTTCTTT.

The chain couples TRBV24-1 to TRBJ1-1; D gene ambiguous. V dropped 4 bases and J dropped 8 bases, with 10 bases sitting between them. CDR1 and CDR2 from the germline V gene are KGHDR and SFDVKD. This CDR3 spans 12 amino acids. Here the CDR3 DNA reads TGTGCCACCAGTGAAAATTCGGTGGAAGCTTTCTTT. Its protein product is CATSENSVEAFF.

This clonotype has ten or more counts. The genes are TRBV4-1 and TRBJ2-7; D unclear. The CDR3 contains 12 residues. V gave up 2 bases and J gave up 7 bases, with 9 bases separating them. Germline V lookup: CDR1 MGHRA, CDR2 YSYEKL. CDR3 residues: CASSQSTGEQYF. For the CDR3, the DNA is TGCGCCAGCAGCCAATCGACCGGGGAGCAGTACTTC.

This chain links TRBV4-3 with TRBJ2-7; D possibly corresponds to TRBD2 (5 bases). CDR1 and CDR2 (germline): LGHNA, YSLEER. The CDR3 sequence is 15 residues long. The V end lost 0 bases, the J end lost 1 base, and 10 bases lay between the germline ends. The CDR3 protein is CASSQDSSGSYEQYF. CDR3 coding DNA: TGCGCCAGCAGCCAAGATTCAAGCGGTTCCTACGAGCAGTACTTC.

The CDR3 sequence is CASSHPFSGTYGYTF. The CDR3 DNA sequence: TGCGCCAGCAGCCACCCCTTTTCCGGGACCTATGGCTACACCTTC. V usage is TRBV4-1 and J usage is TRBJ1-2, with TRBD1 as a possible D gene (5 bases). Per the germline V gene, CDR1 is MGHRA and CDR2 is YSYEKL. Between the trimmed V and J ends, which lost 3 bases and 4 bases, there was a span of 15 bases. The CDR3 consists of 15 residues.

V and J are TRBV7-2 and TRBJ1-2; no clear D. The germline V gene encodes CDR1 SGHTA and CDR2 FQGNSA. V was clipped by 7 bases and J by 0 bases, with 12 bases between them. The CDR3 covers 14 residues. The CDR3 sequence is CASTVQRTNYGYTF. The CDR3 DNA reads TGTGCCAGCACCGTACAGAGAACTAACTATGGCTACACCTTC.

V and J are TRBV10-3 and TRBJ2-7, with 10 bases that match TRBD2. V lost 5 bases, J lost 7 bases, and 11 bases stayed unmatched. CDR1 is ENHRY and CDR2 is SYGVKD in the germline V gene. This CDR3 spans 15 amino acids. CDR3 nucleotides: TGTGCCATCAGTTCGCTAGCGGGGGAAGTAGGTGAGCAGTACTTC. Amino acid sequence: CAISSLAGEVGEQYF.

The V call is TRBV20-1, the J call TRBJ1-2; D gene unclear. V lost 3 bases and J 5 bases, leaving 19 bases between the germline ends. The CDR3 is 15 amino acids. Germline values: CDR1 DFQATT, CDR2 SNEGSKA (reference sequence). CDR3 loop: CSASGVFRSEYGYTF. The CDR3 DNA sequence: TGCAGTGCTAGTGGGGTGTTCAGGAGTGAGTATGGCTACACCTTC.

The CDR3 DNA sequence: TGTGCCAGCAGTGAAGACCTACAAGAGACCCAGTACTTC. This encodes CASSEDLQETQYF. The chain carries TRBV2 and TRBJ2-5; D call uncertain. The CDR3 length is 13 residues. CDR1 SNHLY and CDR2 FYNNEI come from the germline V gene. V shed 1 base and J shed 2 bases, with 5 bases lying between them.

With regard to this clonotype: Germline is not matched at one junction end, which may reflect a read error. The chain links TRBV20-1 to TRBJ2-5; TRBD1 aligns across 7 bases. Germline values: CDR1 DFQATT, CDR2 SNEGSKA (reference sequence). The CDR3 extends over 14 amino acids. The CDR3 loop reads CSALREWDREAQYF. For the CDR3, the DNA is TGCAGTGCCCTTCGTGAATGGGACAGAGAGGCCCAGTACTTC.

The rearrangement links TRBV2 to TRBJ1-2; 9 nucleotides match TRBD1. The CDR3 has 17 amino acids. The V and J ends lost 3 bases and 0 bases, in that order; junction bases with no gene match: 8. CDR1 and CDR2 (germline): SNHLY, FYNNEI. CDR3 DNA sequence: TGTGCCAGCAGTGACGGGACAGGGTATTCTACTAACTATGGCTACACCTTC. This sequence encodes CASSDGTGYSTNYGYTF. The full variable domain, rest sourced from reference TRBV2 and TRBJ1-2, is EPEVTQTPSHQVTQMGQEVILRCVPISNHLYFYWYRQILGQKVEFLVSFYNNEISEKSEIFDDQFSVERPDGSNFTLKIRSTKLEDSAMYFCASSDGTGYSTNYGYTFGSGTRLTVV.

DNA for the CDR3: TGTGCCACCAGCCCATCTACGACAGCTTTCAATCAGCCCCAGCATTTT. It yields the protein CATSPSTTAFNQPQHF. This chain uses TRBV15 with TRBJ1-5; maybe TRBD1 (5 bases). Germline CDR1 reads LNHNV; CDR2 reads YYDKDF (reference sequence). This CDR3 region has 16 residues. V was shortened by 5 bases and J by 3 bases, with 17 bases between the two germline ends.

This clonotype was observed a handful of times. The chain recombines TRBV10-3 with TRBJ1-2; TRBD1 is a possible D gene (6 bases). The CDR3 has 13 residues. CDR1 is ENHRY, CDR2 SYGVKD, per germline. With 5 bases removed from V and 4 bases from J, the gap between germline ends came to 11 bases. The CDR3 region has the DNA TGTGCCATCAGTCAGGACAGTTCCTATGGCTACACCTTC. This codes for CAISQDSSYGYTF.

The V gene is TRBV29-1, the J gene TRBJ1-4; D is undetermined. The CDR3 has 13 amino acids. CDR1 is SQVTM, CDR2 ANQGSEA, per germline. Trimming removed 8 bases from V and 2 bases from J, with 12 bases in between. This chain's CDR3 is CSPEGLTNEKLFF. CDR3 in DNA: TGCAGCCCTGAAGGGTTGACTAATGAAAAACTGTTTTTT.

V usage is TRBV27 and J usage is TRBJ2-1, with 12 bases matching TRBD2. Germline trimming cut 4 bases from V and 5 bases from J; bases unmatched to any gene: 9. CDR1 and CDR2 (germline): MNHEY, SMNVEV (reference sequence). The CDR3 contains 17 residues. CDR3 DNA: TGTGCCAGCAGTTCCCCCCCGACTAGCGGGGGTAACAATGAGCAGTTCTTC. Translating it yields CASSSPPTSGGNNEQFF.

The rearrangement links TRBV10-1 to TRBJ2-3; tentative D call: TRBD1 (6 bases). Germline V gene lookup returns CDR1 WNHNN and CDR2 SYGVQD (reference sequence). The CDR3 has 15 residues. V lost 5 bases, J lost 0 bases, and 12 bases lay in between. CDR3 in DNA: TGCGCCAGCAGTCGGACAGTTTCTAGCACAGATACGCAGTATTTT. It codes for CASSRTVSSTDTQYF.

This clonotype was picked up a small number of times. V is TRBV19 and J is TRBJ1-1; D remains unclear. Per the germline V gene, CDR1 is LNHDA and CDR2 is SQIVND (reference sequence). This CDR3 has 14 amino acids. The V and J ends lost 3 bases and 3 bases respectively, with 11 bases between them. For the CDR3, the DNA is TGTGCCAGTAGTATCGGCAGCTACTACACTGAAGCTTTCTTT. Its translation: CASSIGSYYTEAFF.

This clonotype was found a few times. The V and J genes are TRBV25-1 and TRBJ2-5, with D possibly being TRBD1 (5 bases). CDR3 size: 17 residues. Germline values: CDR1 MGHDK, CDR2 SYGVNS. V shed 7 bases and J shed 1 base, with 22 bases lying between them. The CDR3: CASTRRQGLPVQETQYF. Written as DNA, the CDR3 is TGTGCCAGCACCCGCCGGCAGGGTCTACCGGTCCAAGAGACCCAGTACTTC.

This rearrangement joins TRBV12-3 or TRBV12-4 to TRBJ2-1; 11 positions agree with TRBD2. CDR3 size: 15 residues. V was clipped by 6 bases and J by 2 bases; unmatched bases: 3. CDR3 residues: CASRQGLAAYNEQFF. Here the CDR3 DNA reads TGTGCCAGCAGGCAGGGACTAGCGGCCTACAATGAGCAGTTCTTC.

This clonotype has ten or more counts. The rearrangement joins TRBV20-1 to TRBJ1-1; TRBD1 might be the D (6 bases). Trimming stripped 2 bases from V and 4 bases from J, with 14 bases between. CDR3 length: 14 residues. Germline-derived CDR1 and CDR2 are DFQATT and SNEGSKA (reference sequence). The CDR3 DNA reads TGCAGTGCTAGATGGCACAGGGTTGGCACTGAAGCTTTCTTT. Protein sequence: CSARWHRVGTEAFF.

The rearrangement uses TRBV19 and TRBJ1-2; no firm D call. CDR1 is LNHDA, CDR2 SQIVND, per germline (reference sequence). V lost 6 bases to trimming and J lost 3 bases, with 14 bases between them. This CDR3 has 14 residues. CDR3 loop: CASRDPAQDYGYTF. For the CDR3, the DNA is TGTGCCAGTAGGGACCCTGCCCAGGACTATGGCTACACCTTC.

This clonotype was counted many times. The V call is TRBV6-5, the J call TRBJ2-7, with D tentatively TRBD1 or TRBD2 (5 bases each). The CDR3 totals 15 residues. The ends were cut back, 4 bases at V and 2 bases at J, with 15 bases in the middle. The germline CDR1 and CDR2 sequences are MNHEY and SVGAGI. As DNA, the CDR3 is TGTGCCAGCAGTTCCCTTTCGGGGCCCACCTACGAGCAGTACTTC. Translated, it gives CASSSLSGPTYEQYF.

J is TRBJ1-1 and V is TRBV19; D unresolved. The CDR3 length is 14 residues. Germline values: CDR1 LNHDA, CDR2 SQIVND (reference sequence). V was trimmed by 1 base and J by 1 base, leaving 7 bases between them. CDR3 in DNA: TGTGCCAGTAGTATAGCCCCACCGAACACTGAAGCTTTCTTT. It encodes CASSIAPPNTEAFF. Full variable domain (remainder filled in from reference TRBV19 and TRBJ1-1): DGGITQSPKYLFRKEGQNVTLSCEQNLNHDAMYWYRQDPGQGLRLIYYSQIVNDFQKGDIAEGYSVSREKKESFPLTVTSAQKNPTAFYLCASSIAPPNTEAFFGQGTRLTVV.

In its sample, this clonotype was seen a few times. The rearrangement links TRBV7-8 to TRBJ2-1; no reliable D call. Trimming pared 9 bases from V and 7 bases from J, leaving 16 bases between. The CDR3 has 13 residues. CDR1 and CDR2 (germline): SGHVS, FQNEAQ. CDR3: CASQRTPGNEQFF. In DNA, the CDR3 is TGTGCCAGTCAGCGTACCCCGGGTAATGAGCAGTTCTTC.